This TCR beta chain was sequenced for a study of cytomegalovirus exposure and HLA in healthy donors. Study-wide results and caveats: It was approximately 170 TCR beta chains that were listed as cytomegalovirus-associated.

On this clone: What it binds is not known.

Generated by immunoSEQ multiplex PCR, the TCRdb table keeps only in-frame clones and is missing some. The repertoire has fewer than 250,000 clones, 87% of them found once; the top ten carry 1.5% to 2.5%. The donors were in the roughly 110-subject validation cohort, distinct from the approximately 610-subject first cohort. After removal of 3 bases from V and 4 bases from J, the junction contained 6 bases not matched to a gene. Germline assignment: CDR1 SNHLY and CDR2 FYNNEI. This CDR3 is built from 16 residues. Sequenced input: PBMCs. The chain is built from TRBV2 and TRBJ2-7, with 13 positions matching TRBD2. The TCR sequence derives from a woman younger than 30 in good health and CMV-seropositive. The CDR3 sequence is CASSDPRLAGGYEQYF. The CDR3 bases are TGTGCCAGCAGTGACCCTCGACTAGCGGGAGGATACGAGCAGTACTTC.